This entry lists 27 T cell receptor beta chains sequenced from one sample in a study of blood T cell repertoires in COVID-19 (dated by TCRdb to 2019 to 2021). The library was made by the immunoSEQ multiplex PCR assay. TCRdb stores this immuneACCESS table with in-frame sequences only. Part of the clones is absent; in the studies checked, under half of the shortfall reflects unresolved V genes, and no reason is known for the rest. Here the sample has some 270,000 clones; under 90% occur a single time. 2.2% of the sample belongs to the ten largest clones. Input material: peripheral blood. All receptors derive from a man aged 50 or older with acute or convalescent COVID-19.

The chain recombines TRBV6-6 with TRBJ1-5; a possible D gene is TRBD1 (5 bases). V was clipped by 5 bases and J by 6 bases, with 17 bases between them. The CDR3 length is 15 residues. The germline V gene encodes CDR1 MNHNY and CDR2 SVGAGI (reference sequence). CDR3 bases: TGTGCCAGCAGTCCATACGTGGGGCCAGGTCAGCCCCAGCATTTT. Translating it yields CASSPYVGPGQPQHF.

The chain employs TRBV6-5 and TRBJ2-7, with a possible D match to TRBD1 (8 bases). This CDR3 comprises 14 residues. Germline-derived CDR1 and CDR2 are MNHEY and SVGAGI. V lost 2 bases and J lost 5, with 13 bases in between. The CDR3 DNA is TGTGCCAGCAGTTACCGGACAGGGAGGGACGAGCAGTACTTC. Translation gives CASSYRTGRDEQYF.

The rearrangement links TRBV11-1 to TRBJ1-1; TRBD1 matches 8 bases. This CDR3 has 15 residues. Germline V gene data show CDR1 as SGHAT and CDR2 as FQDESV (reference sequence). Unmatched junction bases numbered 5, after V lost 4 bases and J lost 1 base. CDR3 in DNA: TGTGCCAGCAGCTCAGACAGGGGAAGGAACACTGAAGCTTTCTTT. Translation: CASSSDRGRNTEAFF.

This clone was recorded once. The chain couples TRBV27 to TRBJ2-5; 11 bases map to TRBD1. The CDR3 runs 16 residues. In germline, CDR1 is MNHEY, CDR2 SMNVEV (reference sequence). Germline trimming cut 5 bases from V and 6 bases from J; bases unmatched to any gene: 11. This CDR3 reads CASSASGTGGLKTQYF. CDR3 DNA sequence: TGTGCCAGCAGTGCATCCGGGACAGGGGGACTGAAGACCCAGTACTTC.

The chain joins TRBV27 to TRBJ2-2; 10 positions match TRBD1. Trimming cost V 3 bases and J 5 bases; bases outside gene matches: 6. This CDR3 spans 16 amino acids. Looked up from germline, CDR1 is MNHEY and CDR2 is SMNVEV (reference sequence). The CDR3 DNA reads as TGTGCCAGCAGTTTTTCACCGGGACAGGGGACCGGGGAGCTGTTTTTT. As protein: CASSFSPGQGTGELFF.

The chain recombines TRBV18 with TRBJ1-1, with 9 bases aligning to TRBD1. V lost 4 bases and J lost 4; bases outside the gene matches: 4. Per the germline V gene, CDR1 is KGHSH and CDR2 is LQKENI. CDR3 length: 14 amino acids. The CDR3 DNA sequence: TGTGCCAGCTCACGACAGGGACAGGGCACTGAAGCTTTCTTT. Encoded protein: CASSRQGQGTEAFF.

V gene TRBV30 combines with J gene TRBJ1-5, with D possibly TRBD1 on 5 matching bases. This CDR3 contains 15 residues. Trimming removed 0 bases from V and 1 base from J, with 10 bases in between. Germline CDR1 GTSNPN, CDR2 SVGIG (reference sequence). The chain's CDR3 is CAWSVKAGSNQPQHF. The CDR3 DNA reads TGTGCCTGGAGTGTTAAGGCAGGGAGCAATCAGCCCCAGCATTTT.

The chain employs TRBV3-1 (or the pseudogene TRBV3-2) and TRBJ2-7; TRBD2 matches 8 bases. The CDR3 consists of 16 residues. J gave up 1 base and V 1 base, and 6 bases lay outside the gene matches. Per the germline V gene, CDR1 is LGHDT and CDR2 is YNNKEL (reference sequence). CDR3 in DNA: TGTGCCAGCAGCCAAGCGGGGGGGACGTCATCCTACGAGCAGTACTTC. The encoded protein is CASSQAGGTSSYEQYF.

As DNA, the CDR3 is TGTGCCAGCAGCTTAGTGGCAGTGAACACTGAAGCTTTCTTT. It codes for CASSLVAVNTEAFF. The chain is built from TRBV7-8 and TRBJ1-1, with D unclear. The CDR3 extends over 14 amino acids. Per germline, CDR1 SGHVS and CDR2 FQNEAQ. Trimming removed 1 base at V and 0 bases at J, with 6 bases between.

The CDR3: CASTYGTGTNYGYTF. In nucleotides, the CDR3 is TGTGCCAGTACCTACGGGACAGGAACAAACTATGGCTACACCTTC. This chain connects TRBV19 to TRBJ1-2, with TRBD1 matching 8 bases. The J segment lost 2 bases and the V segment lost 7 bases, leaving 9 bases of the junction unmatched. The CDR3 has 15 amino acids. Germline V lookup: CDR1 LNHDA, CDR2 SQIVND (reference sequence).

The CDR3 spells CASSITRGIGYEQYF. The DNA for the CDR3 is TGTGCCAGTAGTATCACCCGGGGGATAGGATACGAGCAGTACTTC. The gene calls are TRBV19 and TRBJ2-7; D perhaps matches TRBD2 (6 bases). The CDR3 spans 15 residues. CDR1 LNHDA and CDR2 SQIVND come from the germline V gene (reference sequence). V was trimmed by 3 bases and J by 4 bases, leaving 16 bases between them.

This clone is labeled medium-sized. This sequence joins TRBV30 and TRBJ2-2, with D perhaps matching TRBD2 (7 bases). The CDR3 consists of 12 residues. Trimming left V 3 bases short and J 6 bases short, with 8 bases between. Looked up from germline, CDR1 is GTSNPN and CDR2 is SVGIG (reference sequence). The CDR3 loop is CAWRRGPGELFF. The CDR3 DNA is TGTGCCTGGAGGCGGGGGCCCGGGGAGCTGTTTTTT.

The chain has TRBV5-1 and TRBJ2-7; D is ambiguous. There are 14 residues in the CDR3. Trimming took off 0 bases at V and 0 bases at J, with 7 bases between the two ends. From germline, CDR1 is SGHRS and CDR2 YFSETQ. CDR3 sequence reads: CASSLGGDSYEQYF. The DNA for the CDR3 is TGCGCCAGCAGCTTGGGCGGAGACTCCTACGAGCAGTACTTC.

The table lists this clone with a few counts. This chain uses TRBV29-1 with TRBJ2-3; no clear D gene. Germline values: CDR1 SQVTM, CDR2 ANQGSEA. V was clipped by 4 bases and J by 1 base, with 18 bases between them. CDR3 size: 16 residues. DNA for the CDR3: TGCAGCGTTGGTTCACAGCCAGACCATGGCACAGATACGCAGTATTTT. Its protein is CSVGSQPDHGTDTQYF.

The gene calls are TRBV5-1 and TRBJ1-2; 11 positions match TRBD1. Trimming cost V 4 bases and J 6 bases; bases outside gene matches: 5. CDR1 is SGHRS and CDR2 is YFSETQ in the germline V gene. CDR3 length: 14 amino acids. CDR3 in amino acids: CASSLGQGAHGYTF. In DNA, the CDR3 is TGCGCCAGCAGCCTAGGACAGGGGGCGCATGGCTACACCTTC.

V usage is TRBV7-9 and J usage is TRBJ2-3; 11 bases are shared with TRBD2. V lost 3 bases to trimming and J lost 2 bases; unmatched junction nucleotides: 4. The CDR3 covers 16 residues. In germline, CDR1 is SEHNR, CDR2 FQNEAQ (reference sequence). Here the CDR3 reads CASSFSTSGDTDTQYF. CDR3 coding DNA: TGTGCCAGCAGCTTTTCGACTAGCGGGGACACAGATACGCAGTATTTT.

The chain joins TRBV28 to TRBJ2-1; D might be TRBD1 (7 bases). The CDR3 runs to 13 residues. Germline V gene lookup returns CDR1 MDHEN and CDR2 SYDVKM. V lost 5 bases and J 9 bases, leaving 14 bases between the germline ends. CDR3 amino acids: CASSPYRGGEQFF. DNA for the CDR3: TGTGCCAGCAGTCCGTACAGGGGAGGTGAGCAGTTCTTC.

The rearrangement links TRBV20-1 to TRBJ1-2; no reliable D call. Germline CDR1 DFQATT, CDR2 SNEGSKA (reference sequence). The V end was cut by 7 bases, the J end by 1 base, with 7 bases between. The CDR3 runs 11 residues. The CDR3, as DNA: TGCAGTGGTCAGCGTAACTATGGCTACACCTTC. Translated, it gives CSGQRNYGYTF.

The rearrangement joins TRBV30 to TRBJ2-1; D might be TRBD1 (6 bases). This CDR3 is built from 14 residues. Germline V gene sequence: CDR1 GTSNPN, CDR2 SVGIG (reference sequence). The CDR3 DNA reads as TGTGCTTCCACGACGAAAAGGGGGTACAATGAGCAGTTCTTC. Translating it yields CASTTKRGYNEQFF. Filled out from reference TRBV30 and TRBJ2-1, the complete variable domain reads SQTIHQWPATLVQPVGSPLSLECTVEGTSNPNLYWYRQAAGRGLQLLFYSVGIGQISSEVPQNLSASRPQDRQFILSSKKLLLSDSGFYLCASTTKRGYNEQFFGPGTRLTVL.

The rearrangement links TRBV11-2 to TRBJ2-1; weak D call: TRBD1 (7 bases). CDR3 length: 14 amino acids. The V end was cut by 3 bases, the J end by 10 bases, with 16 bases between. CDR1 SGHAT and CDR2 FQNNGV come from the germline V gene. The CDR3 region is CASSFRGGAGEQFF. The CDR3 region has the DNA TGTGCCAGCAGCTTCCGAGGGGGCGCGGGAGAGCAGTTCTTC. Combining the CDR3 with reference TRBV11-2 and TRBJ2-1 gives the whole variable domain EAGVAQSPRYKIIEKRQSVAFWCNPISGHATLYWYQQILGQGPKLLIQFQNNGVVDDSQLPKDRFSAERLKGVDSTLKIQPAKLEDSAVYLCASSFRGGAGEQFFGPGTRLTVL.

The CDR3 DNA reads TGCGCCAGCAGCTCACCGGAGCGGGGGTCGGGAAATGAGCAGTTCTTC. Translated: CASSSPERGSGNEQFF. This chain connects TRBV5-1 to TRBJ2-1; 8 nucleotides agree with TRBD2. The CDR3 contains 16 residues. Germline values: CDR1 SGHRS, CDR2 YFSETQ. After removal of 3 bases from V and 7 bases from J, the junction contained 12 bases not matched to a gene.

The V and J genes are TRBV3-1 (or the pseudogene TRBV3-2) and TRBJ1-6, with TRBD1 matching 7 bases. This CDR3 contains 12 residues. The germline V gene has CDR1 LGHDT and CDR2 YNNKEL (reference sequence). With 6 bases clipped from V and 9 bases from J, the junction kept 2 bases outside the gene matches. The CDR3 nucleotides are TGTGCCAGCAGACACAGGGGTTCACCCCTCCACTTT. Its protein is CASRHRGSPLHF.

This chain links TRBV9 with TRBJ1-2; D might be TRBD1 (5 bases). In germline, CDR1 is SGDLS, CDR2 YYNGEE. This CDR3 has 14 amino acids. V lost 2 bases, J lost 6 bases, and 14 bases lay in between. CDR3 DNA: TGTGCCAGCAGCGTGCGGGGCCCAGTTGATGGCTACACCTTC. Its translation is CASSVRGPVDGYTF.

The CDR3 DNA reads as TGTGCCAGCACATCGGGGGTGGAGACCCAGTACTTC. Translating gives CASTSGVETQYF. The chain links TRBV6-6 to TRBJ2-5; D perhaps matches TRBD2 (6 bases). The CDR3 contains 12 residues. Germline V gene lookup returns CDR1 MNHNY and CDR2 SVGAGI (reference sequence). Trimming removed 7 bases from V and 5 bases from J, with 11 bases in between.

The chain carries TRBV9 and TRBJ1-5; D gene unclear. CDR3 size: 13 residues. CDR1 SGDLS and CDR2 YYNGEE come from the germline V gene. V was pared by 3 bases and J by 7 bases, with 11 bases between. DNA of the CDR3: TGTGCCAGCAGCGAGGAGGGCGACCAGCCCCAGCATTTT. Its protein is CASSEEGDQPQHF.

The chain links TRBV3-1 (or the pseudogene TRBV3-2) to TRBJ1-1; possible D gene TRBD1, 5 bases. Germline-derived CDR1 and CDR2 are LGHDT and YNNKEL (reference sequence). Deletions cut 5 bases from V and 5 bases from J, with 12 bases between. CDR3 length: 13 residues. The CDR3 spells CASSRGRMTEAFF. In DNA, the CDR3 is TGTGCCAGCAGCAGGGGAAGAATGACTGAAGCTTTCTTT.

The chain uses TRBV2 and TRBJ2-5; TRBD2 agrees at 8 bases. This CDR3 spans 16 amino acids. V lost 4 bases and J lost 4; bases outside the gene matches: 11. Germline V lookup: CDR1 SNHLY, CDR2 FYNNEI. As DNA, the CDR3 is TGTGCCAGCAGTGGACAGGTGGCCCGGGGGGGAGAGACCCAGTACTTC. Its protein product is CASSGQVARGGETQYF.